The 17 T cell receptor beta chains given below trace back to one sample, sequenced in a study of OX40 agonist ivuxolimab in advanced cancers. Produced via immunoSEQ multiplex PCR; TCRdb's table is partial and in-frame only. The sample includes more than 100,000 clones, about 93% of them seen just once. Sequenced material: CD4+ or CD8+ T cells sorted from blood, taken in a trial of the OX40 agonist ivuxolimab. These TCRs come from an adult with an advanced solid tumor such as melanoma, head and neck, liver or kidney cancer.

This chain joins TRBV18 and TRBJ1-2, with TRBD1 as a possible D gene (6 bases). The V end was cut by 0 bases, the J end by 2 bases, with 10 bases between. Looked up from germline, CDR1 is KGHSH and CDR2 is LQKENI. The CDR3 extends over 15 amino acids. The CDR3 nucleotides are TGTGCCAGCTCACCACCGGCAGGGGAGAACTATGGCTACACCTTC. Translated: CASSPPAGENYGYTF. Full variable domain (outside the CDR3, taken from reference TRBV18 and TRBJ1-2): NAGVMQNPRHLVRRRGQEARLRCSPMKGHSHVYWYRQLPEEGLKFMVYLQKENIIDESGMPKERFSAEFPKEGPSILRIQQVVRGDSAAYFCASSPPAGENYGYTFGSGTRLTVV.

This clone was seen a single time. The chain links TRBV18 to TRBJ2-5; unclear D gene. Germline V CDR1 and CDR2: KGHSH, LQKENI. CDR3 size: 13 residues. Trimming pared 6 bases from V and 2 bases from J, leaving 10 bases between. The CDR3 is CASSPRVQETQYF. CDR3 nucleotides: TGTGCCAGCTCGCCTAGGGTACAAGAGACCCAGTACTTC.

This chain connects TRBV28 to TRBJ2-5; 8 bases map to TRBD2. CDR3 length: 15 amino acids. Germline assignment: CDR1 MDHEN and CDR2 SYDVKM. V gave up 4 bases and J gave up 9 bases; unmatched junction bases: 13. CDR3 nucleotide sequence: TGTGCCAGCAGTTCCCCAGGACTAGCCGGGGAGGCCCAGTACTTC. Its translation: CASSSPGLAGEAQYF. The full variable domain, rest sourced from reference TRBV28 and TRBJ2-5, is DVKVTQSSRYLVKRTGEKVFLECVQDMDHENMFWYRQDPGLGLRLIYFSYDVKMKEKGDIPEGYSVSREKKERFSLILESASTNQTSMYLCASSSPGLAGEAQYFGPGTRLLVL.

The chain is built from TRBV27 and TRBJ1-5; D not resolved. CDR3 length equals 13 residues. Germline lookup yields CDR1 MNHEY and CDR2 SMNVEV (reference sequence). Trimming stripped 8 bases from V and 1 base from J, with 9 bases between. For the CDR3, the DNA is TGTGCCAGCTCCCTTTGGAGCAATCAGCCCCAGCATTTT. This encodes CASSLWSNQPQHF.

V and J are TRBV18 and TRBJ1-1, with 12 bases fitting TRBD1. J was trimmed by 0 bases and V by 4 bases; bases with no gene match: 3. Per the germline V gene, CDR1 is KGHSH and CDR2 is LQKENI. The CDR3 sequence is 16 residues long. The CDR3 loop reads CASSLGTGGLNTEAFF. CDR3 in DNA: TGTGCCAGCTCACTTGGGACAGGGGGCCTGAACACTGAAGCTTTCTTT.

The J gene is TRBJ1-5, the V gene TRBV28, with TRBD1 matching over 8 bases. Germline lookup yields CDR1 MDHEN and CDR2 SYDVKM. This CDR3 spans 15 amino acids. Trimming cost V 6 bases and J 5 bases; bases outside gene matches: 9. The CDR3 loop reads CASSRGQGRHQPQHF. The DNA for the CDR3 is TGTGCCAGCAGCCGCGGACAGGGTCGACATCAGCCCCAGCATTTT.

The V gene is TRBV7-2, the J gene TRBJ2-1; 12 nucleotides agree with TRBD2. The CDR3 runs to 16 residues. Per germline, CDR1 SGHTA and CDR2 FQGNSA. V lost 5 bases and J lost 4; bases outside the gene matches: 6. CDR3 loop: CASSLGTSGPYNEQFF. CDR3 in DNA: TGTGCCAGCAGCCTGGGGACTAGCGGGCCTTACAATGAGCAGTTCTTC.

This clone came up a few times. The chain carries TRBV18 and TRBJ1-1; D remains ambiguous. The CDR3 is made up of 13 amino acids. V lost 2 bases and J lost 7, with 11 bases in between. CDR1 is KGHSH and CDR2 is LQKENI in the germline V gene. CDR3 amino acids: CASSPYRSDEAFF. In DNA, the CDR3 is TGTGCCAGCTCACCATATAGGTCGGATGAAGCTTTCTTT.

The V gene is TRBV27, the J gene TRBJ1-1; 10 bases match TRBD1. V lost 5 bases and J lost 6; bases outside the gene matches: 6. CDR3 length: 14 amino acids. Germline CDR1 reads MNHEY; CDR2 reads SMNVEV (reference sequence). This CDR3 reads CASSPDRGRSEAFF. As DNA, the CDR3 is TGTGCCAGCAGTCCAGACAGGGGGCGGTCTGAAGCTTTCTTT.

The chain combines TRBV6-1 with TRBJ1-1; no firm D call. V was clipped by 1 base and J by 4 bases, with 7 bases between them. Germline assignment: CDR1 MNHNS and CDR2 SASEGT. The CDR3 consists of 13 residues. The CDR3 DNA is TGTGCCAGCAGTGAAGGAGGCCTCACTGAAGCTTTCTTT. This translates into CASSEGGLTEAFF.

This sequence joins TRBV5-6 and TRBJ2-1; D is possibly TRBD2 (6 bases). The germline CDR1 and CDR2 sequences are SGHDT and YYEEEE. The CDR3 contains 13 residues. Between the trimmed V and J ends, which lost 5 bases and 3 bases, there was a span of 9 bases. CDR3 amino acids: CASRRDFYNEQFF. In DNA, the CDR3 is TGTGCCAGCAGGCGGGACTTCTACAATGAGCAGTTCTTC.

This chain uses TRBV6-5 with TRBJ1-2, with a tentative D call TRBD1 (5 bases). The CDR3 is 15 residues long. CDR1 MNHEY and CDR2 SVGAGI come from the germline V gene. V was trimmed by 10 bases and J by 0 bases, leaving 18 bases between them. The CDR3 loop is CATKKAGTANYGYTF. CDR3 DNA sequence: TGTGCCACCAAGAAAGCCGGGACGGCTAACTATGGCTACACCTTC.

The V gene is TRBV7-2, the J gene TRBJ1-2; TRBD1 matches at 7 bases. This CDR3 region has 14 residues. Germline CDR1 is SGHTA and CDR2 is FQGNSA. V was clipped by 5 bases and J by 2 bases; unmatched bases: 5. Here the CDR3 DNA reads TGTGCCAGCAGCGGGGGACAGAGCAACTATGGCTACACCTTC. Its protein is CASSGGQSNYGYTF.

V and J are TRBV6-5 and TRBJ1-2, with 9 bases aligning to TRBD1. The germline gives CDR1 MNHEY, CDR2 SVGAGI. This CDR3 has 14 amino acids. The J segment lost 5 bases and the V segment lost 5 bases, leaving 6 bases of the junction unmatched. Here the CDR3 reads CASSPGQGQYGYTF. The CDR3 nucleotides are TGTGCCAGCAGTCCGGGACAGGGACAATATGGCTACACCTTC.

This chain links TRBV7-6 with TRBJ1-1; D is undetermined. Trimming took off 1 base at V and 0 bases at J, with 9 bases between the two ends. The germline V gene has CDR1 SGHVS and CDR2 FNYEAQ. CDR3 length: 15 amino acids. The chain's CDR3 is CASSLVAAMNTEAFF. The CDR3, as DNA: TGTGCCAGCAGCTTAGTCGCGGCCATGAACACTGAAGCTTTCTTT. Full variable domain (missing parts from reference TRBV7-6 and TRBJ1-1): GAGVSQSPRYKVTKRGQDVALRCDPISGHVSLYWYRQALGQGPEFLTYFNYEAQQDKSGLPNDRFSAERPEGSISTLTIQRTEQRDSAMYRCASSLVAAMNTEAFFGQGTRLTVV.

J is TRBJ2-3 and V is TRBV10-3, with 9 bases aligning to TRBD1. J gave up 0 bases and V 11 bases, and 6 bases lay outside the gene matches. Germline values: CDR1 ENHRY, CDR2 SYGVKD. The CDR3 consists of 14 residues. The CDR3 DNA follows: TGTGCCGCACAGGGGGCCGCTAGCACAGATACGCAGTATTTT. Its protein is CAAQGAASTDTQYF.

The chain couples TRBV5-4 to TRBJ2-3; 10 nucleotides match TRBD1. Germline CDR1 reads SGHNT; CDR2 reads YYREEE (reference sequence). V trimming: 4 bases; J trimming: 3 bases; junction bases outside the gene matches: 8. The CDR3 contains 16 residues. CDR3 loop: CASSLSGDRGTDTQYF. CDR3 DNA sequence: TGTGCCAGCAGCCTTTCAGGGGACAGGGGAACAGATACGCAGTATTTT.